The 23 T cell receptor beta chains presented below share a single source sample, sequenced in a study of T-cell memory formation after mild COVID-19. Using its own MiXCR run on the 5' RACE reads, TCRdb lists one record per CDR3 protein. Counted here are 530,000 or so distinct CDR3 sequences, 17% occurring once; the ten biggest clones make up around 8.1%. Sequencing was carried out using PBMCs or a T cell subset sorted from them (not recorded which). The receptors were gathered from an adult woman who had mild COVID-19 (a few samples of this study predate the infection). Cell type and time point are not known.

The chain uses TRBV5-1 and TRBJ1-1; D possibly corresponds to TRBD1 (5 bases). Between the trimmed V and J ends, which lost 5 bases and 0 bases, there was a span of 17 bases. The CDR3 extends over 16 amino acids. The germline gives CDR1 SGHRS, CDR2 YFSETQ. CDR3 amino acids: CASRQGAGWMNTEAFF. The CDR3 bases are TGCGCCAGCAGACAAGGGGCAGGTTGGATGAACACTGAAGCTTTCTTT.

The chain combines TRBV14 with TRBJ1-2; D possibly corresponds to TRBD1 (6 bases). The CDR3 extends over 13 amino acids. CDR1 and CDR2 (germline): SGHDN, FVKESK. V lost 2 bases to trimming and J lost 7 bases, with 11 bases between them. The DNA for the CDR3 is TGTGCCAGCAGCCAATGGACAGAGGCTGGCTACACCTTC. It is translated as CASSQWTEAGYTF.

The chain couples TRBV12-3 or TRBV12-4 to TRBJ2-2; 9 nucleotides align to TRBD1. Trimming removed 6 bases from V and 2 bases from J; junction bases left unmatched: 10. The CDR3 totals 17 residues. The CDR3 coding sequence is TGTGCCAGCAGCCTTCGCCCGGACAGGGGCAACACCGGGGAGCTGTTTTTT. Its translation: CASSLRPDRGNTGELFF.

The chain carries TRBV20-1 and TRBJ1-5; perhaps TRBD1 as D (6 bases). CDR3 size: 16 residues. Germline-derived CDR1 and CDR2 are DFQATT and SNEGSKA (reference sequence). The ends were cut back, 3 bases at V and 0 bases at J, with 15 bases in the middle. The CDR3 loop is CSAREGGSFSNQPQHF. As DNA, the CDR3 is TGCAGTGCTAGGGAGGGGGGGTCCTTTAGCAATCAGCCCCAGCATTTT.

In this sample, this clonotype turned up a few times. The rearrangement joins TRBV5-1 to TRBJ2-2; perhaps TRBD2 as D (6 bases). The CDR3 sequence is 15 residues long. Per germline, CDR1 SGHRS and CDR2 YFSETQ. V gave up 4 bases and J gave up 3 bases, with 13 bases separating them. CDR3 loop: CASSGVAGYTGELFF. The CDR3 DNA follows: TGCGCCAGCAGCGGTGTTGCGGGGTACACCGGGGAGCTGTTTTTT.

This clonotype was picked up a small number of times. This chain uses TRBV20-1 with TRBJ2-1; the D gene is possibly TRBD1 (7 bases). The CDR3 loop spans 14 amino acids. With 2 bases removed from V and 4 bases from J, the gap between germline ends came to 12 bases. CDR1 and CDR2 (germline): DFQATT, SNEGSKA (reference sequence). The CDR3 loop reads CSARQGGPYNEQFF. DNA of the CDR3: TGCAGTGCTAGACAGGGGGGTCCGTACAATGAGCAGTTCTTC.

A few counts support this clonotype. The chain recombines TRBV7-9 with TRBJ2-1; D may be TRBD2 (6 bases). This CDR3 is 15 amino acids long. Per the germline V gene, CDR1 is SEHNR and CDR2 is FQNEAQ (reference sequence). Between the trimmed V and J ends, which lost 1 base and 3 bases, there was a span of 10 bases. CDR3 residues: CASSLEGGVYNEQFF. The CDR3 DNA is TGTGCCAGCAGCTTAGAAGGCGGGGTCTACAATGAGCAGTTCTTC. Full variable domain (missing parts from reference TRBV7-9 and TRBJ2-1): DTGVSQNPRHKITKRGQNVTFRCDPISEHNRLYWYRQTLGQGPEFLTYFQNEAQLEKSRLLSDRFSAERPKGSFSTLEIQRTEQGDSAMYLCASSLEGGVYNEQFFGPGTRLTVL.

This clonotype occurred a few times. The rearrangement links TRBV5-6 to TRBJ2-3, with a tentative D call TRBD1 (5 bases). Germline V gene data show CDR1 as SGHDT and CDR2 as YYEEEE. V dropped 4 bases and J dropped 2 bases, with 14 bases sitting between them. The CDR3 length is 15 residues. CDR3: CASSPGWGFTDTQYF. In DNA, the CDR3 is TGTGCCAGCAGCCCCGGGTGGGGCTTCACAGATACGCAGTATTTT.

In this sample, this clonotype turned up a few times. This chain joins TRBV30 and TRBJ1-2, with D tentatively TRBD1 (6 bases). V lost 3 bases and J lost 2, with 13 bases in between. Germline V CDR1 and CDR2: GTSNPN, SVGIG (reference sequence). The CDR3 is made up of 14 amino acids. The CDR3 here is CAWSRTETNYGYTF. The CDR3 nucleotides read TGTGCCTGGAGCCGGACAGAGACCAACTATGGCTACACCTTC.

This clonotype was seen a handful of times. The chain recombines TRBV5-1 with TRBJ2-7, with 11 positions matching TRBD1. Germline V CDR1 and CDR2: SGHRS, YFSETQ. With 4 bases clipped from V and 3 bases from J, the junction kept 6 bases outside the gene matches. CDR3 length equals 15 residues. CDR3 in DNA: TGCGCCAGCAGCATAACCGGGACAGGGGGCTACGAGCAGTACTTC. Its protein product is CASSITGTGGYEQYF.

On this clonotype itself: This could be a read error, since a much larger clone is one nucleotide away. This chain connects TRBV12-3 or TRBV12-4 to TRBJ2-7, with 9 bases lining up with TRBD1. Unmatched junction bases numbered 11, after V lost 5 bases and J lost 6 bases. This CDR3 has 15 amino acids. In DNA, the CDR3 is TGTGCCAGCAGTCCCCGGACAGGGGCTGGCAGCGAGCAGTACTTC. Translation gives CASSPRTGAGSEQYF.

This chain links TRBV6-5 with TRBJ1-3; no definite D call. The germline CDR1 and CDR2 sequences are MNHEY and SVGAGI. V was pared by 0 bases and J by 6 bases, with 0 bases between. The CDR3 totals 11 residues. The CDR3 region is CASSYSNTIYF. CDR3 DNA sequence: TGTGCCAGCAGTTACTCAAACACCATATATTTT.

The sample holds many counts of this clonotype. V is TRBV7-9 and J is TRBJ2-3, with TRBD1 as a possible D gene (6 bases). The V gene lost 3 bases and the J gene lost 2 bases, with 15 bases spanning the gap. This CDR3 region has 16 residues. CDR1 SEHNR and CDR2 FQNEAQ come from the germline V gene (reference sequence). The CDR3 DNA follows: TGTGCCAGCAGCTTCTTTGGACAGAGCCACACAGATACGCAGTATTTT. Its translation is CASSFFGQSHTDTQYF.

This sequence joins TRBV21-1 and TRBJ1-4. TRBV21-1 is reported as a pseudogene. This CDR3 is 11 amino acids long. CDR3 in amino acids: CASSKYEKLFF. In DNA form, the CDR3 reads TGTGCCAGCAGCAAGTACGAAAAACTGTTTTTT.

The chain is built from TRBV2 and TRBJ2-3, with TRBD1 as a possible D gene (6 bases). The CDR3 is 13 residues long. In germline, CDR1 is SNHLY, CDR2 FYNNEI. DNA for the CDR3: TGTGCGAGTAACAGGGAAGACACAGATACGCAGTATTTT. This encodes CASNREDTDTQYF.

Only a few counts were recorded for this clonotype. The chain recombines TRBV20-1 with TRBJ2-3; 12 positions agree with TRBD2. Per the germline V gene, CDR1 is DFQATT and CDR2 is SNEGSKA (reference sequence). There are 16 residues in the CDR3. V shed 2 bases, J shed 4 bases, and the junction held 7 bases outside the gene matches. CDR3 DNA: TGCAGTGCTAGAAGTCTAGCGGGGGGGCAATCAGATACGCAGTATTTT. Translating it yields CSARSLAGGQSDTQYF.

The chain recombines TRBV7-9 with TRBJ1-2; D unclear. Trimming removed 5 bases at V and 4 bases at J, with 11 bases between. The CDR3 has 13 residues. Germline V gene sequence: CDR1 SEHNR, CDR2 FQNEAQ (reference sequence). CDR3 protein: CASSHTGSYGYTF. In nucleotides, the CDR3 is TGTGCCAGCAGCCATACGGGTTCCTATGGCTACACCTTC.

In this sample, this clonotype turned up a few times. The chain has TRBV6-1 and TRBJ1-1; TRBD1 aligns across 8 bases. In germline, CDR1 is MNHNS, CDR2 SASEGT. The V and J ends lost 4 bases and 5 bases, in that order; junction bases with no gene match: 6. The length of the CDR3 is 14 residues. The CDR3 DNA sequence: TGTGCCAGCAGTGGGACAGGGAGGAGTACTGAAGCTTTCTTT. The encoded protein is CASSGTGRSTEAFF.

The chain employs TRBV4-1 and TRBJ2-1; D possibly corresponds to TRBD1 (6 bases). Looked up from germline, CDR1 is MGHRA and CDR2 is YSYEKL. The CDR3 consists of 16 residues. Trimming cost V 1 base and J 5 bases, with 15 bases left between them. The CDR3 loop is CASSQVTGLWDNEQFF. CDR3 DNA: TGCGCCAGCAGCCAAGTTACAGGGCTCTGGGACAATGAGCAGTTCTTC.

Ten or more counts support this clonotype. The V and J genes are TRBV15 and TRBJ2-4; 12 bases match TRBD2. The CDR3 spans 18 residues. V gave up 5 bases and J gave up 0 bases; unmatched junction bases: 8. The germline CDR1 and CDR2 sequences are LNHNV and YYDKDF (reference sequence). CDR3 bases: TGTGCCACCAGCGGCGGACTAGCGGGGTCACTAGCCAAAAACATTCAGTACTTC. This translates into CATSGGLAGSLAKNIQYF.

The rearrangement uses TRBV19 and TRBJ2-2; D call uncertain. The CDR3 loop spans 14 amino acids. Trimming stripped 7 bases from V and 1 base from J, with 10 bases between. Germline CDR1 is LNHDA and CDR2 is SQIVND (reference sequence). Here the CDR3 DNA reads TGTGCCAGTACCTGGGCAGGGAACACCGGGGAGCTGTTTTTT. This sequence encodes CASTWAGNTGELFF. Together with reference TRBV19 and TRBJ2-2, the CDR3 gives the full variable domain: DGGITQSPKYLFRKEGQNVTLSCEQNLNHDAMYWYRQDPGQGLRLIYYSQIVNDFQKGDIAEGYSVSREKKESFPLTVTSAQKNPTAFYLCASTWAGNTGELFFGEGSRLTVL.

In this sample, this clonotype turned up a few times. This chain links TRBV20-1 with TRBJ2-1, with 9 positions matching TRBD2. This CDR3 comprises 12 residues. Germline V CDR1 and CDR2: DFQATT, SNEGSKA (reference sequence). J lost 7 bases, V lost 3 bases, and 1 base had no gene match. The CDR3 region is CSASLAGNEQFF. Here the CDR3 DNA reads TGCAGTGCTAGTCTAGCGGGGAATGAGCAGTTCTTC.

The chain couples TRBV7-9 to TRBJ2-5, with 15 bases aligning to TRBD2. The CDR3 has 17 amino acids. V shed 5 bases and J 4 bases; nucleotides not matched to a gene: 8. Per germline, CDR1 SEHNR and CDR2 FQNEAQ (reference sequence). For the CDR3, the DNA is TGTGCCAGCAGCACAAGGACTAGCGGGAGGGCAGGAGAGACCCAGTACTTC. It yields the protein CASSTRTSGRAGETQYF. The complete variable domain, with remaining parts taken from reference TRBV7-9 and TRBJ2-5, reads DTGVSQNPRHKITKRGQNVTFRCDPISEHNRLYWYRQTLGQGPEFLTYFQNEAQLEKSRLLSDRFSAERPKGSFSTLEIQRTEQGDSAMYLCASSTRTSGRAGETQYFGPGTRLLVL.